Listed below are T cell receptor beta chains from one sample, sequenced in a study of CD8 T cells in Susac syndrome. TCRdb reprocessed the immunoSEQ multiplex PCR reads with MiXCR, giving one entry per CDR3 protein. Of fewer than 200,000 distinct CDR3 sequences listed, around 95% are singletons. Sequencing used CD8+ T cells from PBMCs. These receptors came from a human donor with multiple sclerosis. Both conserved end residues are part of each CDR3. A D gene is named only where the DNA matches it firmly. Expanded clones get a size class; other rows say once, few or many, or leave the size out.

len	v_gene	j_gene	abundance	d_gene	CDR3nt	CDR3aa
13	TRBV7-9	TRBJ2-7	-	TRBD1	TGTGCCAGCAGCCAGGGACAGGTAAACGAGCAGTACTTC	CASSQGQVNEQYF
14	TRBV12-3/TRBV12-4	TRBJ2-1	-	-	TGTGCCAGCAGTTTAGGGCTAGATAGGGGTGAGCAGTTCTTC	CASSLGLDRGEQFF
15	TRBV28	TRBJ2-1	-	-	TGTGCCAGCATACCGGGACCTACCACCTACAATGAGCAGTTCTTC	CASIPGPTTYNEQFF
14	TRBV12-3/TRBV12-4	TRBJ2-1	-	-	TGTGCCAGCAGTTTAGCCCCGTACTACAATGAGCAGTTCTTC	CASSLAPYYNEQFF
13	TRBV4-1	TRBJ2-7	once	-	TGCGCCAGCAGCCAAGTGCTTTCCTACGAGCAGTACTTC	CASSQVLSYEQYF
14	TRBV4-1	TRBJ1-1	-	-	TGCGCCAGCAGCCTACCCGGGGGGAGCACTGAAGCTTTCTTT	CASSLPGGSTEAFF
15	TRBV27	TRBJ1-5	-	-	TGTGCCAGCAGTATCAACGGGGGCCGTAATCAGCCCCAGCATTTT	CASSINGGRNQPQHF
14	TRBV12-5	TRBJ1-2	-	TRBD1	TGTGCTAGTGGTGGACAGGGGGAGGTCATAGGCTACACCTTC	CASGGQGEVIGYTF
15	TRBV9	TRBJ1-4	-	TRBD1	TGTGCCAGCAGCCCCAGTGGGGGGACAGATGAAAAACTGTTTTTT	CASSPSGGTDEKLFF
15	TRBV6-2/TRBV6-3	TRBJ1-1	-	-	TGTGCCAGCAGTTACTCCCGGACTATGAACACTGAAGCTTTCTTT	CASSYSRTMNTEAFF
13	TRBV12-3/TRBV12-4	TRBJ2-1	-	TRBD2	TGTGCCAGCAGAATGACTAGCGGGAGGGCCCGGTTCTTC	CASRMTSGRARFF
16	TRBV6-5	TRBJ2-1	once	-	TGTGCCAGCAGTTACTCGATTCTGCTAGCCTTCAATGAGCAGTTCTTC	CASSYSILLAFNEQFF
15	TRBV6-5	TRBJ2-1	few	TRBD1	TGTGCCAGCAGCCCAACAGGGGAACCCTACAATGAGCAGTTCTTC	CASSPTGEPYNEQFF
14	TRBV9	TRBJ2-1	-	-	TGTGCCAGCAGCGTAGCTACGGCGTACAATGAGCAGTTCTTC	CASSVATAYNEQFF
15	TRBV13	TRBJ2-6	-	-	TGTGCCAGCAGCCCCCAAGGAACTGGGGCCAACGTCCTGACTTTC	CASSPQGTGANVLTF
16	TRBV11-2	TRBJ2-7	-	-	TGTGCCAGCAGCTTAGTTCCACAGGAGGCTGCCTACGAGCAGTACTTC	CASSLVPQEAAYEQYF
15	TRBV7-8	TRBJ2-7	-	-	TGTGCCAGCAGCTTAGAGGGTGCGGCGCACTACGAGCAGTACTTC	CASSLEGAAHYEQYF
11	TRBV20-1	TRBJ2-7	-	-	TGCAGTGCTAGTGGGGGCTACGAGCAGTACTTC	CSASGGYEQYF
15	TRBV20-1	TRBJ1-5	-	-	TGCAGTGCTAGAGTTGGCGGGGGGGTACGGCAGCCCCAGCATTTT	CSARVGGGVRQPQHF
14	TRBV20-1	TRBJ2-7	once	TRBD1	TGCAGTGCTATGCCTTGGGACAGCTCCTACGAGCAGTACTTC	CSAMPWDSSYEQYF
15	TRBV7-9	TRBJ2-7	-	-	TGTGCCAGCAGCCCCCGGGACATATTAGCCTACGAGCAGTACTTC	CASSPRDILAYEQYF
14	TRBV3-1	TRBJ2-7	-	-	TGTGCCAGCAGCCATGCACCTAGCTCCTACGAGCAGTACTTC	CASSHAPSSYEQYF
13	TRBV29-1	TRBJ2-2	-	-	TGCAGCGTTGTTCAGCCGAACACCGGGGAGCTGTTTTTT	CSVVQPNTGELFF
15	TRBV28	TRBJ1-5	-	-	TGTGCCAGCAGCCCCGGGGAGGGATACAATCAGCCCCAGCATTTT	CASSPGEGYNQPQHF
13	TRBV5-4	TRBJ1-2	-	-	TGTGCCAGCAGCTTGTTACAGGGTGATGGCTACACCTTC	CASSLLQGDGYTF
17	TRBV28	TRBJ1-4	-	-	TGTGCCAGCAGTTTATGGGACCGGGGGAGAGAAAATGAAAAACTGTTTTTT	CASSLWDRGRENEKLFF
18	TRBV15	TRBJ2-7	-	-	TGTGCCACCAGCAGCACGCAGGGGTCCGCCCGGGGCTCCTACGAGCAGTACTTC	CATSSTQGSARGSYEQYF
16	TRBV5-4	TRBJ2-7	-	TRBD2	TGTGCCAGCAGCGGGGTGGGCGCGGGAGGTCCCTTCGAGCAGTACTTC	CASSGVGAGGPFEQYF
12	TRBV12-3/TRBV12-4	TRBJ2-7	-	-	TGTGCCAGCAGTGTCGGAACCTACGAGCAGTACTTC	CASSVGTYEQYF
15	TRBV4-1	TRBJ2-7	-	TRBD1	TGCGCCAGCAGCCAAGTGGACAGGGCAACCTACGAGCAGTACTTC	CASSQVDRATYEQYF
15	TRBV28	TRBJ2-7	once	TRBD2	TGTGCCAGCAGTGGGACTAGCGGGATACCCTACGAGCAGTACTTC	CASSGTSGIPYEQYF
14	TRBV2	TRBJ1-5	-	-	TGTGCCAGCAGCAACACAGGGTACAATCAGCCCCAGCATTTT	CASSNTGYNQPQHF
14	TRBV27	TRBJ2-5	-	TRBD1	TGTGCCAGCAGTTGGACAGGGGAGAGGGAGACCCAGTACTTC	CASSWTGERETQYF
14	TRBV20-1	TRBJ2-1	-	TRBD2	TGCAGTGCTTTGACTAGCGGGAAGGTTGATGAGCAGTTCTTC	CSALTSGKVDEQFF
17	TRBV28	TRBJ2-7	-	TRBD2	TGTGCCAGCAGTTTAGGACTAGCGGGAGTCCGCGGCTACGAGCAGTACTTC	CASSLGLAGVRGYEQYF
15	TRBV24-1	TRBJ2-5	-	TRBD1	TGTGCCACCAGTGACCCATGGGACAGGGGGGAGACCCAGTACTTC	CATSDPWDRGETQYF
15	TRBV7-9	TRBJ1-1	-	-	TGTGCCAGCAGCTTAGATCGAGGGGCCATACGTGAAGCTTTCTTT	CASSLDRGAIREAFF